This TCR beta chain came from a study of CD8 T cells in ankylosing spondylitis. Details on this clonotype: Antigen specificity is unknown.

General study results and limits: Matched ankylosing spondylitis synovial fluid reportedly contained a significantly enriched population of disease-linked clones. Ankylosing spondylitis blood seemed to carry a telltale TCR beta motif made of roughly 8 highly homologous variants. Disease-linked clones were CD8+ and relatively rare in peripheral blood.

By quantitative 5'-RACE with molecular barcodes, the TCR beta libraries were made. A single record per CDR3 protein comes from TCRdb applying MiXCR to the 5' RACE reads. The table records around 330,000 distinct CDR3 sequences, around a tenth of them present only once. This CDR3 spans 17 amino acids. The germline CDR1 and CDR2 sequences are DFQATT and SNEGSKA (reference sequence). V shed 0 bases and J shed 2 bases, with 17 bases lying between them. This receptor was identified in a female donor with ankylosing spondylitis or in good health (not recorded which). The chain combines TRBV20-1 with TRBJ2-1; D call uncertain. Sequenced material: blood, either unsorted or a sorted T cell fraction (not recorded which). The CDR3: CSARDSGLPVTYNEQFF. In DNA form, the CDR3 reads TGCAGTGCTAGAGATTCCGGGCTCCCGGTTACCTACAATGAGCAGTTCTTC.